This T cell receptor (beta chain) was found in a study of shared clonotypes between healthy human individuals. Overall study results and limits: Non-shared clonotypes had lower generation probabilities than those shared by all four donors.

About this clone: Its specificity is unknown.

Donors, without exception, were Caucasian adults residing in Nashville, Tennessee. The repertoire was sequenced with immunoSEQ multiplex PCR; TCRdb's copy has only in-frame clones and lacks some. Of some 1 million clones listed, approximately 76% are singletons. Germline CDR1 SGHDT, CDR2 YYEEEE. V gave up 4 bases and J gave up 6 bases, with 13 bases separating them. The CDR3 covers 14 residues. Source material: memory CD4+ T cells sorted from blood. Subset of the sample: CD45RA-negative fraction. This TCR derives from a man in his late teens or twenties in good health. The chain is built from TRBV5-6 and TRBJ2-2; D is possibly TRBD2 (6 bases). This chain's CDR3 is CASSGIGGPGELFF. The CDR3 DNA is TGTGCCAGCAGCGGCATCGGGGGTCCCGGGGAGCTGTTTTTT.